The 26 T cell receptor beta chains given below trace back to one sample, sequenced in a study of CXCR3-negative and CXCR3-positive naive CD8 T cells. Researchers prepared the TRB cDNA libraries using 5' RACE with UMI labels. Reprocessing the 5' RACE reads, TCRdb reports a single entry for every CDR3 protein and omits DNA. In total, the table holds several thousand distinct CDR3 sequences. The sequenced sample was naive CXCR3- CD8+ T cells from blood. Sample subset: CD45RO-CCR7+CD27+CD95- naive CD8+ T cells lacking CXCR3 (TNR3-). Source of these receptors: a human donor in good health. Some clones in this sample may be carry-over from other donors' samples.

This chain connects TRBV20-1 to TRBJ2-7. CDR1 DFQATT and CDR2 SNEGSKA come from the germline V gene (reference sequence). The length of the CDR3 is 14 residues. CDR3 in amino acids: CSARGSSRPYEQYF.

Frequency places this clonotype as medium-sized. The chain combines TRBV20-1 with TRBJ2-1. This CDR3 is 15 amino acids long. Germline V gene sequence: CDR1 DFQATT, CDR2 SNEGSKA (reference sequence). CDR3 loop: CSARDPSGPYNEQFF.

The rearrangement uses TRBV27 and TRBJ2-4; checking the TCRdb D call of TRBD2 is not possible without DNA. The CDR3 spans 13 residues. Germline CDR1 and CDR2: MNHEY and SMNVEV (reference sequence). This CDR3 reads CASSRTSGNIQYF.

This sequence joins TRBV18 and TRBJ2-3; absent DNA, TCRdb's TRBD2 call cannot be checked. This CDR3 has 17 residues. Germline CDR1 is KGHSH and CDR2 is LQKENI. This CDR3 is CASSGTSGRADTDTQYF.

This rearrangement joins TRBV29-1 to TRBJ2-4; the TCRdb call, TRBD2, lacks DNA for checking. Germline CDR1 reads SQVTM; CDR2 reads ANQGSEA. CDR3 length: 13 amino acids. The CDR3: CSVLTRDKNIQYF.

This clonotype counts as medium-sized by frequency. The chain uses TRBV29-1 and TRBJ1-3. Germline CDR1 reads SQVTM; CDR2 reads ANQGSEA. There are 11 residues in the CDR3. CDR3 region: CSVEFGNTIYF.

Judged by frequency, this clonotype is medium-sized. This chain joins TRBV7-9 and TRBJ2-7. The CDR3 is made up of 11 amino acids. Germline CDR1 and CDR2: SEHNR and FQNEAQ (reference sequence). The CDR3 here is CASGSSYEQYF.

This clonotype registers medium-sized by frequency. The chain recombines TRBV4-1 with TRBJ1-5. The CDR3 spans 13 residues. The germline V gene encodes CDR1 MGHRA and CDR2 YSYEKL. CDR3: CASSLEANQPQHF.

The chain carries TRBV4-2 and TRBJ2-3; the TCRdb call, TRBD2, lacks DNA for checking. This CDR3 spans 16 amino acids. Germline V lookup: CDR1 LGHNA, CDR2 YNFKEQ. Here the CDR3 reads CASSQDWTSGADTQYF.

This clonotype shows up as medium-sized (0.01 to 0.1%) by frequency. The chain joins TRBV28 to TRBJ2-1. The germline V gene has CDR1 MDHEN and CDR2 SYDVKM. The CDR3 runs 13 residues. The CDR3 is CASREGVIDEQFF.

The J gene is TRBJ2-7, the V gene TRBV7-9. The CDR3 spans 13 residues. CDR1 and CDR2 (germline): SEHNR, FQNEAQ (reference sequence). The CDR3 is CASSLADGYEQYF.

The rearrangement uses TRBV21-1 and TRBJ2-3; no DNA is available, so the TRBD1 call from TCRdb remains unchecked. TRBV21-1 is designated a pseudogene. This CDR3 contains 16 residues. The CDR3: CASSPPLTNRRDTQYF.

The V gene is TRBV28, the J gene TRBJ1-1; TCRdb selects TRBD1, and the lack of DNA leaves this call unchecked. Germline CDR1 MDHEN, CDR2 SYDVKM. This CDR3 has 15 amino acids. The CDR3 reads CASSLLPGRNTEAFF.

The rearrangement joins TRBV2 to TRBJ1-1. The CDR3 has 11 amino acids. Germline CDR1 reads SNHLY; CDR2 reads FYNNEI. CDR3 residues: CASSTNTEAFF.

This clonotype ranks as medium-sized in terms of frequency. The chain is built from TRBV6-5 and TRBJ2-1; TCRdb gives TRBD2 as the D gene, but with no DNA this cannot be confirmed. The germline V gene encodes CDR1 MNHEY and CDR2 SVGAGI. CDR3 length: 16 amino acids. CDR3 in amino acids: CASSRVAGGFYNEQFF.

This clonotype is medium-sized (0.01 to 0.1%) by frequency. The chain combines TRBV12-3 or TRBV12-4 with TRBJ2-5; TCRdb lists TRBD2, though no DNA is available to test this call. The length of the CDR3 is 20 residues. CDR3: CASSFGRGSPLAGVGETQYF.

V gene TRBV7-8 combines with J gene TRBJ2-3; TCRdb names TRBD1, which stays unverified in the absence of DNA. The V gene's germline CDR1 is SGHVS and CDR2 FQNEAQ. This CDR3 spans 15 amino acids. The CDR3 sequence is CASSSPRGPTDTQYF.

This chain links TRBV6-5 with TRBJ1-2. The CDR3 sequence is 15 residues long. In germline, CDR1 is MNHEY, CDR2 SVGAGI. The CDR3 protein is CASSTGTSLGEGYTF.

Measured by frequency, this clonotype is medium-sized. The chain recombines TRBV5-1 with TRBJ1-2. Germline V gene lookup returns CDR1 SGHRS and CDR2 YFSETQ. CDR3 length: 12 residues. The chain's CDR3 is CASRASNYGYTF.

The CDR3 reads CASSTSLRGANEQFF. The chain has TRBV12-3 or TRBV12-4 and TRBJ2-1; TCRdb returns TRBD1, unconfirmable since there is no DNA. The length of the CDR3 is 15 residues.

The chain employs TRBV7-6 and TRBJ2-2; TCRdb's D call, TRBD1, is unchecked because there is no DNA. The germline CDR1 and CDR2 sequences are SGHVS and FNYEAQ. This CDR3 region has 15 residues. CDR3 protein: CASSGGQMNTGELFF. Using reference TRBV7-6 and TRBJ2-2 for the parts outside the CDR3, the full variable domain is GAGVSQSPRYKVTKRGQDVALRCDPISGHVSLYWYRQALGQGPEFLTYFNYEAQQDKSGLPNDRFSAERPEGSISTLTIQRTEQRDSAMYRCASSGGQMNTGELFFGEGSRLTVL.

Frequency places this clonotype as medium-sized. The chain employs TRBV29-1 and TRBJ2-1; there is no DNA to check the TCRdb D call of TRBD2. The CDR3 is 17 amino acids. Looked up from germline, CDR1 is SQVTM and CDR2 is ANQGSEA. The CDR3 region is CSVARIGINPSYNEQFF.

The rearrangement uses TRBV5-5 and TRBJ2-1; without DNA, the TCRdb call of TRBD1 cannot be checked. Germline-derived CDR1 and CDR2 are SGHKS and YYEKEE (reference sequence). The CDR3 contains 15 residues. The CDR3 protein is CASSLDALGYNEQFF.

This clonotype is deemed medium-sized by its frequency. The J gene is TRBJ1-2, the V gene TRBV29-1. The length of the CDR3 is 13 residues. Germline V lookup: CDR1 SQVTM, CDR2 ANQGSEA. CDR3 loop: CFEGQSVGYGYTF.

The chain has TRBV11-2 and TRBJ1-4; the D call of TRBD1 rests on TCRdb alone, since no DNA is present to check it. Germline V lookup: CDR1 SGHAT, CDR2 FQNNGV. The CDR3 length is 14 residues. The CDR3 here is CASSLVQGSEKLFF.

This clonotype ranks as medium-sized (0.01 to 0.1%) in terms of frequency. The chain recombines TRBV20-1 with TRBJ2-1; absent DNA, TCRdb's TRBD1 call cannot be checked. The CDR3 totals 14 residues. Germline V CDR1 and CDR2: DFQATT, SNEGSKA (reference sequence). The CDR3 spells CSARFGGSLDEQFF.